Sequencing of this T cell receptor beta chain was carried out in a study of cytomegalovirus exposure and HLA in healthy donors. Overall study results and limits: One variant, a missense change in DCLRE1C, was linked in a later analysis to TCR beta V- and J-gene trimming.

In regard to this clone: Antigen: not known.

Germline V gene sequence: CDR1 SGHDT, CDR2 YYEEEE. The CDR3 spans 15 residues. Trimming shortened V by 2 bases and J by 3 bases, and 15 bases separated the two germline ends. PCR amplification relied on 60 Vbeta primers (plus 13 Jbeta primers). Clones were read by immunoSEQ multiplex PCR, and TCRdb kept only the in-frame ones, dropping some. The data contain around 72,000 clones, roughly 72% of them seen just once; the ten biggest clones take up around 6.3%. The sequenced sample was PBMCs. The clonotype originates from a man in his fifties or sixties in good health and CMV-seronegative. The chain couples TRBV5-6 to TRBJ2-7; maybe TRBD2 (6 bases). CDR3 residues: CASSFPRGLVYEQYF. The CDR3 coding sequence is TGTGCCAGCAGCTTTCCAAGGGGACTCGTCTACGAGCAGTACTTC.